This entry is about one T cell receptor (beta chain). Its antigen has not been determined. There are no base qualities to consult, and no much larger clone falls within one base. Preparation of the library involved the immunoSEQ multiplex PCR assay. The paper's data handling went like this. A statistical classification framework was built to diagnose cytomegalovirus status from the catalog of TCR beta chain sequences. TCRdb took this table from immuneACCESS and kept in-frame rearrangements with V and J called. Such tables lack part of the clones; where checked against another copy, unresolved V genes explain under half of the gap, and the rest is unexplained. Clone size and the V and J calls come from that table; the DNA yielded D and trimming. Here the sample has about 73,000 clones; about 87% occur a single time. In total, the top ten clones hold about 3.8% of the sample. Donors formed part of the validation cohort, which comprised 120 subjects and was distinct from the first cohort of roughly 600 subjects.

From cysteine to phenylalanine, the CDR3 is 16 amino acids long. The only DNA kept is the CDR3, 48 bases in frame from the first base. The germline V gene sets CDR1 to MGHRA and CDR2 to YSYEKL. Relative to germline, V is missing 4 bases and J is missing 0 bases, with 4 bases of the junction outside any gene match. These data originate in a study of cytomegalovirus exposure and HLA in healthy donors (dated by TCRdb to about 2017). For context, the study as a whole: According to a later analysis, one platform produced both the roughly 110 validation repertoires and the roughly 650 repertoires of the first cohort. The study aimed to test whether signatures of past pathogen exposure could be identified by cataloging public T cell receptors. In addition to the first cohort of around 670 subjects, a separate validation cohort of approximately 110 different subjects was used. To predict cytomegalovirus infection status, the study combined high-throughput TCR immunosequencing, statistical association of individual TCRs with disease status, and machine learning.

Results and caveats for the whole study, not just this receptor: Most TCR sequences were observed very rarely across donors, whereas some public TCRs were present in many individuals. A later analysis found that TCRs clustered in the first cohort also tended to co-occur in the 120 validation repertoires, with more than 90% of cluster scores above 0. The authors suggested that the approach could potentially be extended to other disease states and immunological phenotypes. A few of the identified cytomegalovirus-associated TCR beta chains were confirmed in vitro to be specific for cytomegalovirus antigens. The classifier was reported to diagnose cytomegalovirus status with high specificity and sensitivity in both the original and validation cohorts. A later analysis had no HLA typing for the validation cohort, so co-occurrence there was scored across all 110 or so repertoires. The study listed approximately 150 TCR beta chains as associated with cytomegalovirus.

The receptor comes from a woman under 30 in good health and CMV-seropositive. The sequence links TRBV4-1 to TRBJ2-1, with 9 junctional bases fitting TRBD2. The sample comprised PBMCs. The nucleotide sequence reads as follows: TGCGCCAGCAGCCGCCATAGCGGGAGCTCCTACAATGAGCAGTTCTTC. It translates to CASSRHSGSSYNEQFF.